This T cell receptor beta chain is drawn from a study of cytomegalovirus exposure and HLA in healthy donors. Study background: A prior study identified 90 million to 120 million unique TCR beta sequences from 180 million or so T cells. Overall study results and limits: Trimming of TCR beta V- and J-genes showed a link, identified in a later analysis, to a missense DCLRE1C variant. The study recorded 160 or so TCR beta chains that were cytomegalovirus-associated.

Notes on this clone: Its target is unknown.

60 Vbeta and 13 Jbeta primers were used in PCR. The method was immunoSEQ multiplex PCR; TCRdb's version includes in-frame clones alone and lacks a portion of them. The sample holds 150,000 to 200,000 clones, about 78% seen once. The receptor was isolated from a woman in her fifties or sixties in good health and CMV-seropositive. Sequenced: PBMCs.

The chain's CDR3 is CASSLDRGIGGNTIYF. As DNA, the CDR3 is TGTGCCAGCAGCTTAGACAGGGGGATAGGTGGAAACACCATATATTTT. This sequence joins TRBV13 and TRBJ1-3; 8 bases agree with TRBD1. Germline CDR1 PRHDT, CDR2 FYEKMQ (reference sequence). V was clipped by 1 base and J by 3 bases; unmatched bases: 5. The CDR3 sequence is 16 residues long.